One sample yielded the 31 T cell receptor beta chains listed below, sequenced in a study of shared clonotypes between healthy human individuals. Sequencing was performed with immunoSEQ multiplex PCR; in TCRdb, only in-frame clones are kept and a portion is missing. The table lists around 550,000 clones, around 96% of them singletons. Source material: naive CD4+ T cells sorted from blood. The subset: CD45RA+ positively selected. The receptors shown here come from a woman aged 25 to 39 in good health.

The rearrangement uses TRBV2 and TRBJ2-7; tentatively, D is TRBD1 (5 bases). The CDR3 runs 14 residues. V shed 3 bases and J shed 2 bases, with 11 bases lying between them. Germline lookup yields CDR1 SNHLY and CDR2 FYNNEI. DNA of the CDR3: TGTGCCAGCAGTGATTGGCAGGGCACCTACGAGCAGTACTTC. It is translated as CASSDWQGTYEQYF.

The chain uses TRBV29-1 and TRBJ1-1; TRBD1 might be the D (5 bases). Germline-derived CDR1 and CDR2 are SQVTM and ANQGSEA. The CDR3 is 13 amino acids. The V and J ends lost 7 bases and 0 bases respectively, with 12 bases between them. In nucleotides, the CDR3 is TGCAGCGGGGCGGGGACGTTGAACACTGAAGCTTTCTTT. Translation: CSGAGTLNTEAFF.

V and J are TRBV5-4 and TRBJ2-5, with TRBD2 matching 10 bases. The CDR3 runs to 15 residues. The J segment lost 5 bases and the V segment lost 3 bases, leaving 7 bases of the junction unmatched. Germline CDR1 and CDR2: SGHNT and YYREEE (reference sequence). The CDR3 spells CASSSATSGTETQYF. The CDR3 DNA follows: TGTGCCAGCAGCTCGGCCACTAGCGGGACGGAGACCCAGTACTTC. The complete variable domain, with remaining parts taken from reference TRBV5-4 and TRBJ2-5, reads ETGVTQSPTHLIKTRGQQVTLRCSSQSGHNTVSWYQQALGQGPQFIFQYYREEENGRGNFPPRFSGLQFPNYSSELNVNALELDDSALYLCASSSATSGTETQYFGPGTRLLVL.

The chain combines TRBV9 with TRBJ2-7; maybe TRBD2 (5 bases). V was shortened by 3 bases and J by 2 bases, with 12 bases between the two germline ends. The CDR3 consists of 14 residues. Germline loops: CDR1 SGDLS, CDR2 YYNGEE. CDR3 protein: CASSGRRWPYEQYF. CDR3 nucleotides: TGTGCCAGCAGCGGGCGGAGGTGGCCCTACGAGCAGTACTTC.

This clone was counted once. V usage is TRBV14 and J usage is TRBJ2-7, with 7 bases matching TRBD2. From germline, CDR1 is SGHDN and CDR2 FVKESK. This CDR3 is 14 amino acids long. V trimming: 4 bases; J trimming: 6 bases; junction bases outside the gene matches: 9. The CDR3 nucleotides are TGTGCCAGCAGCCCCCTCGGCGGGGGAGGCGAGCAGTACTTC. Protein product: CASSPLGGGGEQYF.

The chain carries TRBV7-9 and TRBJ2-2; D possibly uses TRBD1 or TRBD2 (5 bases each). The CDR3 loop spans 13 amino acids. Trimming stripped 3 bases from V and 6 bases from J, with 8 bases between. Germline CDR1 is SEHNR and CDR2 is FQNEAQ (reference sequence). In nucleotides, the CDR3 is TGTGCCAGCAGCTTGGGACCGGCCGGGGAGCTGTTTTTT. It encodes CASSLGPAGELFF.

V and J are TRBV4-1 and TRBJ2-4; 11 positions match TRBD1. V was pared by 1 base and J by 12 bases, with 14 bases of the junction left unmatched. Germline CDR1 MGHRA, CDR2 YSYEKL. This CDR3 region has 17 residues. The CDR3 here is CASSQVVLAEGQGGQYF. The CDR3 bases are TGCGCCAGCAGCCAAGTTGTACTAGCGGAGGGACAGGGGGGTCAGTACTTC.

The V and J genes are TRBV6-1 and TRBJ2-7; 8 bases map to TRBD2. V gave up 6 bases and J gave up 3 bases; unmatched junction bases: 4. CDR3 length: 13 residues. Germline V gives CDR1 MNHNS, CDR2 SASEGT. This chain's CDR3 is CASSAGRDYEQYF. In nucleotides, the CDR3 is TGTGCCAGCAGCGCCGGGAGGGACTACGAGCAGTACTTC.

DNA of the CDR3: TGTGCCAGCCGCACCCTCGGGGAAAAACTGTTTTTT. Translated: CASRTLGEKLFF. The chain carries TRBV28 and TRBJ1-4; no firm D call. Per the germline V gene, CDR1 is MDHEN and CDR2 is SYDVKM. The CDR3 is made up of 12 amino acids. Trimming stripped 8 bases from V and 8 bases from J, with 12 bases between.

The chain uses TRBV6-1 and TRBJ2-3; perhaps TRBD2 as D (5 bases). Trimming removed 1 base from V and 9 bases from J, with 14 bases in between. CDR1 MNHNS and CDR2 SASEGT come from the germline V gene. The CDR3 extends over 14 amino acids. The CDR3 DNA follows: TGTGCCAGCAGTGAAGTGGGGAACCGAGGGACGCAGTATTTT. Translating gives CASSEVGNRGTQYF.

V usage is TRBV27 and J usage is TRBJ2-7, with D perhaps TRBD1 or TRBD2 (5 bases each). The CDR3 is 13 residues long. Germline CDR1 and CDR2: MNHEY and SMNVEV (reference sequence). V was clipped by 5 bases and J by 6 bases, with 14 bases between them. CDR3 coding DNA: TGTGCCAGCAGTGATGAGAGGGGCTTCGAGCAGTACTTC. Protein: CASSDERGFEQYF.

In DNA, the CDR3 is TGTGCCAGCAGGACAGGGTGGACCACTGAAGCTTTCTTT. As protein: CASRTGWTTEAFF. This chain joins TRBV28 and TRBJ1-1; 7 positions match TRBD1. Germline assignment: CDR1 MDHEN and CDR2 SYDVKM. The junction had 5 bases not matched to a gene; V was cut back by 6 bases and J by 4 bases. This CDR3 is built from 13 residues.

CDR3 sequence: CASSARGRQYF. The CDR3 nucleotides read TGTGCCAGCAGCGCCCGGGGGCGGCAGTACTTC. The V call is TRBV7-6, the J call TRBJ2-7, with D perhaps matching TRBD1 or TRBD2 (6 bases each). The germline V gene has CDR1 SGHVS and CDR2 FNYEAQ. This CDR3 contains 11 residues. Trimming left V 5 bases short and J 9 bases short, with 11 bases between.

This chain links TRBV7-3 with TRBJ2-3; tentatively, D is TRBD2 (6 bases). The V end lost 5 bases, the J end lost 7 bases, and 13 bases lay between the germline ends. The CDR3 is 13 amino acids. Germline loops: CDR1 SGHTA, CDR2 FQGTGA. The CDR3: CASSPTGSYTQYF. CDR3 DNA: TGTGCCAGCAGCCCTACCGGGAGCTATACGCAGTATTTT.

V is TRBV29-1 and J is TRBJ2-5; no reliable D call. The end of the DNA aligns better with TRBJ2-7, so the J call may be wrong. This CDR3 is built from 13 residues. Germline CDR1 and CDR2: SQVTM and ANQGSEA. This chain's CDR3 is CSVVLWRSYEQYF. The CDR3 DNA reads TGCAGCGTTGTATTGTGGAGATCCTACGAGCAGTACTTC.

CDR3: CASSATGGVYEQYF. The CDR3 region has the DNA TGTGCCAGCAGTGCCACAGGGGGCGTCTACGAGCAGTACTTC. This chain uses TRBV6-1 with TRBJ2-7; 9 nucleotides match TRBD1. The CDR3 extends over 14 amino acids. Unmatched junction bases numbered 4, after V lost 4 bases and J lost 3 bases. In germline, CDR1 is MNHNS, CDR2 SASEGT.

The chain combines TRBV6-4 with TRBJ1-1; D is unresolved. The CDR3 is 13 amino acids. Germline loops: CDR1 MRHNA, CDR2 SNTAGT. V was trimmed by 0 bases and J by 6 bases, leaving 8 bases between them. This CDR3 reads CASSDSGVSEAFF. The CDR3 DNA reads as TGTGCCAGCAGTGACTCTGGGGTCTCTGAAGCTTTCTTT.

DNA for the CDR3: TGTGCCAGCAAGATGACAGGGGGCGTAAATTCCTACGAGCAGTACTTC. This encodes CASKMTGGVNSYEQYF. The chain recombines TRBV2 with TRBJ2-7, with 10 positions matching TRBD1. Trimming cost V 7 bases and J 1 base; bases outside gene matches: 10. CDR3 size: 16 residues. Germline V gene data show CDR1 as SNHLY and CDR2 as FYNNEI.

The chain recombines TRBV18 with TRBJ1-1; D perhaps matches TRBD1 (6 bases). In germline, CDR1 is KGHSH, CDR2 LQKENI. Trimming cost V 3 bases and J 1 base, with 12 bases left between them. The CDR3 consists of 15 residues. The CDR3 region is CASSPVGQRNTEAFF. CDR3 DNA: TGTGCCAGCTCACCCGTTGGACAGAGGAACACTGAAGCTTTCTTT.

The chain is built from TRBV9 and TRBJ1-4; 7 nucleotides agree with TRBD1. V lost 1 base and J lost 4; bases outside the gene matches: 4. Germline lookup yields CDR1 SGDLS and CDR2 YYNGEE. The CDR3 runs to 15 residues. CDR3 loop: CASSVSTGINEKLFF. As DNA, the CDR3 is TGTGCCAGCAGCGTATCGACAGGGATTAATGAAAAACTGTTTTTT.

V is TRBV5-1 and J is TRBJ2-6; D gene uncertain. V dropped 4 bases and J dropped 0 bases, with 14 bases sitting between them. The CDR3 is 17 residues long. Germline values: CDR1 SGHRS, CDR2 YFSETQ. The CDR3 loop is CASSPGPTVSGANVLTF. CDR3 nucleotides: TGCGCCAGCAGCCCCGGGCCCACGGTCTCTGGGGCCAACGTCCTGACTTTC.

The chain has TRBV6-4 and TRBJ2-1; D gene uncertain. The CDR3 has 11 amino acids. The V and J ends lost 6 bases and 7 bases respectively, with 7 bases between them. The germline V gene encodes CDR1 MRHNA and CDR2 SNTAGT. The CDR3 spells CASSLGNEQFF. The CDR3 region has the DNA TGTGCCAGCAGCCTTGGGAATGAGCAGTTCTTC.

The CDR3 coding sequence is TGTGCCAGCAGTTCAACTAGCGGAGGCGTAAGAAGTAAGCAGTTCTTC. Translation gives CASSSTSGGVRSKQFF. This rearrangement joins TRBV27 to TRBJ2-1, with 8 bases matching TRBD2. The germline V gene has CDR1 MNHEY and CDR2 SMNVEV (reference sequence). The CDR3 length is 16 residues. V lost 4 bases, J lost 11 bases, and 16 bases stayed unmatched.

This clone was observed a single time. This sample includes further DNA sequences coding for the same CDR3. The CDR3 region is CASSQETGNQPQHF. The CDR3 coding sequence is TGCGCCAGCAGCCAAGAGACAGGGAATCAGCCCCAGCATTTT. V and J are TRBV4-1 and TRBJ1-5; 7 bases fit TRBD1. Per the germline V gene, CDR1 is MGHRA and CDR2 is YSYEKL. The CDR3 runs to 14 residues. Trimming took 0 bases from V and 4 from J; bases not matched to a gene: 0.

The chain recombines TRBV4-1 with TRBJ2-5, with 8 bases aligning to TRBD2. The CDR3 length is 17 residues. V lost 4 bases, J lost 3 bases, and 13 bases stayed unmatched. CDR1 is MGHRA, CDR2 YSYEKL, per germline. CDR3 sequence reads: CASSPQKTTSGEETQYF. As DNA, the CDR3 is TGCGCCAGCAGCCCACAAAAAACCACTAGCGGCGAAGAGACCCAGTACTTC.

The chain is built from TRBV5-1 and TRBJ2-7, with D perhaps matching TRBD2 (7 bases). The CDR3 sequence is 16 residues long. Germline V lookup: CDR1 SGHRS, CDR2 YFSETQ. The V end lost 4 bases, the J end lost 1 base, and 18 bases lay between the germline ends. DNA of the CDR3: TGCGCCAGCAGCAATTCAGCCAGGGGAGGGTCCTACGAGCAGTACTTC. It specifies CASSNSARGGSYEQYF.

The genes are TRBV7-3 and TRBJ2-2; TRBD2 matches at 7 bases. The CDR3 runs to 16 residues. After removal of 5 bases from V and 4 bases from J, the junction contained 10 bases not matched to a gene. CDR1 is SGHTA, CDR2 FQGTGA, per germline. Here the CDR3 DNA reads TGTGCCAGCAGCCCCCGGGTGGGCGGGGGCACCGGGGAGCTGTTTTTT. Translated: CASSPRVGGGTGELFF.

This sequence joins TRBV7-9 and TRBJ1-5; no reliable D call. The V end was cut by 7 bases, the J end by 4 bases, with 11 bases between. The germline CDR1 and CDR2 sequences are SEHNR and FQNEAQ (reference sequence). CDR3 length equals 13 residues. The CDR3 protein is CASTLGGNQPQHF. The CDR3 coding sequence is TGTGCCAGCACCTTGGGTGGGAATCAGCCCCAGCATTTT.

The CDR3 sequence: CASSPDREQFF. The DNA for the CDR3 is TGTGCCAGCTCACCGGACAGAGAGCAGTTCTTC. The chain uses TRBV18 and TRBJ2-1, with a possible D match to TRBD1 (6 bases). Germline-derived CDR1 and CDR2 are KGHSH and LQKENI. Trimming cost V 3 bases and J 10 bases, with 7 bases left between them. The CDR3 runs to 11 residues.

V usage is TRBV6-5 and J usage is TRBJ1-4; 7 bases map to TRBD1. The CDR3 sequence is 14 residues long. V was pared by 10 bases and J by 3 bases, with 8 bases of the junction left unmatched. In germline, CDR1 is MNHEY, CDR2 SVGAGI. CDR3: CATSSGGANEKLFF. DNA of the CDR3: TGTGCCACCTCCTCAGGGGGGGCTAATGAAAAACTGTTTTTT.

This clone was seen only once. This rearrangement joins TRBV18 to TRBJ1-2; TRBD1 matches 12 bases. V lost 0 bases and J lost 2; bases outside the gene matches: 4. This CDR3 contains 17 residues. CDR1 and CDR2 (germline): KGHSH, LQKENI. The CDR3 nucleotides read TGTGCCAGCTCACCACCGGGACAGGGGGCGATCAACTATGGCTACACCTTC. Translation gives CASSPPGQGAINYGYTF.